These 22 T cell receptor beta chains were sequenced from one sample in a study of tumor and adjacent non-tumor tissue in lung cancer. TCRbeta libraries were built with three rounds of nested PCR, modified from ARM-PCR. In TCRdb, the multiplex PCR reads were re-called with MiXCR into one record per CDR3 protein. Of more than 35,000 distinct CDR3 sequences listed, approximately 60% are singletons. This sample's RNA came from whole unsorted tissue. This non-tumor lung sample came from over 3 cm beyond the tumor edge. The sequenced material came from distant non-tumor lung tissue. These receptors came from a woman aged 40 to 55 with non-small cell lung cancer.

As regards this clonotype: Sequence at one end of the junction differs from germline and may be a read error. CDR3 protein: CVSSGNLEQFF. The DNA of the CDR3 is TGTGTCAGCAGTGGTAACTTAGAGCAGTTCTTC. The chain joins TRBV6-1 to TRBJ2-1, with D hard to call. This CDR3 is 11 amino acids long. The V gene's germline CDR1 is MNHNS and CDR2 SASEGT.

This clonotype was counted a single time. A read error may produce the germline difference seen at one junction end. DNA for the CDR3: TGTGCCAGCAGCGACCCGGGACAGCTAAGCACAGATACACAGTATTTT. It yields the protein CASSDPGQLSTDTQYF. The chain carries TRBV7-9 and TRBJ2-3, with 7 nucleotides matching TRBD1. The CDR3 loop spans 16 amino acids. CDR1 and CDR2 (germline): SEHNR, FQNEAQ (reference sequence).

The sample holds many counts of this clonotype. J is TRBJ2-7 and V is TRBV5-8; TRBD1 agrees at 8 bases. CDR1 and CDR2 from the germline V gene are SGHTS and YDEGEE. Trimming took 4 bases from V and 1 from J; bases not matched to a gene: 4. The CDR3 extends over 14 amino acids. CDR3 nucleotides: TGTGCCAGCAGCGCCCGACAGGGGTCCTACGAGCAGTACTTC. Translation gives CASSARQGSYEQYF.

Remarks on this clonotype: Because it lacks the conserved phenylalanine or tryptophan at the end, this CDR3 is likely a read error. The CDR3 DNA sequence: TGTGCCAGCAGTAGGACAGGGGGTGCCGAGCAGTACCTC. It encodes CASSRTGGAEQYL. This rearrangement joins TRBV6-6 to TRBJ2-7; 10 bases agree with TRBD1. The V gene end was trimmed by 5 bases and the J gene end by 6 bases; junction bases not matched to a gene: 4. Germline CDR1 reads MNHNY; CDR2 reads SVGAGI (reference sequence). The CDR3 has 13 residues.

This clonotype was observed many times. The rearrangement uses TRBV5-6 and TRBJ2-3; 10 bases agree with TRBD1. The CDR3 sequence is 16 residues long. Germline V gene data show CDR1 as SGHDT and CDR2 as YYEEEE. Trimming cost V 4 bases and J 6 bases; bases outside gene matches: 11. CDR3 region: CASSLTPTGGRDTQYF. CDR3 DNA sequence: TGTGCCAGCAGCCTGACACCGACAGGGGGCCGGGATACGCAGTATTTT.

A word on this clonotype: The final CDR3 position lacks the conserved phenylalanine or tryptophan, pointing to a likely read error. CDR3 in amino acids: CSVENSGSYEQYL. In DNA, the CDR3 is TGCAGTGTTGAGAATAGCGGGTCCTACGAGCAGTACCTC. The chain combines TRBV29-1 with TRBJ2-7, with TRBD2 identical over 7 bases. The CDR3 spans 13 residues. Germline loops: CDR1 SQVTM, CDR2 ANQGSEA.

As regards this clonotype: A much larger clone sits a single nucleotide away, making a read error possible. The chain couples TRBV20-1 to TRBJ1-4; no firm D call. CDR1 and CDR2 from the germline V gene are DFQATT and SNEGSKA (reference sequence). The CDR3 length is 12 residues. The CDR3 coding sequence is TGCAGTGCGGGCCGCCTAAATGAAAAACTGCTTTTT. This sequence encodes CSAGRLNEKLLF.

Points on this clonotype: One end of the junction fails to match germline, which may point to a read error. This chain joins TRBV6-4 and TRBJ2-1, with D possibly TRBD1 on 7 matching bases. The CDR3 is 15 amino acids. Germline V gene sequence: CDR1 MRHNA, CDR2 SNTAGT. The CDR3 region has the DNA TGTGCCAGCAGTGCACGGGGGACAGAATGCAATGAGCACTTCTTC. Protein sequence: CASSARGTECNEHFF.

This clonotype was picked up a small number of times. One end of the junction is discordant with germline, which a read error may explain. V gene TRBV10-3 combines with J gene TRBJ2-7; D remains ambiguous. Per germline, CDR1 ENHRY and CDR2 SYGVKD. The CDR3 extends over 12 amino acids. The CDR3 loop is CAISTMGYEQYF. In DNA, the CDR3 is TGTGCCATCAGTACCATGGGGTACGAGCAGTATTTC.

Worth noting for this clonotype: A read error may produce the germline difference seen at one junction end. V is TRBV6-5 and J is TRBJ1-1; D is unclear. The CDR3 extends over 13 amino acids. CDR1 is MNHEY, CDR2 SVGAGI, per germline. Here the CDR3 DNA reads TGTGCTAGCAGCAATGGGCCAGCTCATGTAGCTTTCTTT. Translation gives CASSNGPAHVAFF.

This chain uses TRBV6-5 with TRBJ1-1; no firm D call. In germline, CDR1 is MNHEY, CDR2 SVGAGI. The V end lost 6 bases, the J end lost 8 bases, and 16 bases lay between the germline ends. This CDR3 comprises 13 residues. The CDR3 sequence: CASRPLNRLEAFF. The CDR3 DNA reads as TGTGCCAGCAGACCCCTTAACAGACTCGAAGCTTTCTTT.

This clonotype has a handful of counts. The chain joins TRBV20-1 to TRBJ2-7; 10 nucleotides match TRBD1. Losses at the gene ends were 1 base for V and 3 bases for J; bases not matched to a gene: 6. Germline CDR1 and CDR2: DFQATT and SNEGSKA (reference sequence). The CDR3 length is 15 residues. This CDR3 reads CSARGTGGFIYEQYF. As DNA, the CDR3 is TGCAGTGCTAGAGGGACAGGGGGATTTATCTACGAGCAGTACTTC.

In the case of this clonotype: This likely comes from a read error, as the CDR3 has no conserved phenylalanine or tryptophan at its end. The chain's CDR3 is CTSSPRLAGGTGELFS. The CDR3 DNA reads as TGCACCAGCAGCCCTAGACTAGCGGGAGGCACCGGGGAGCTGTTTTCT. The chain recombines TRBV4-2 with TRBJ2-2; TRBD2 matches 13 bases. The CDR3 is 16 residues long. Germline V gene data show CDR1 as LGHNA and CDR2 as YNFKEQ.

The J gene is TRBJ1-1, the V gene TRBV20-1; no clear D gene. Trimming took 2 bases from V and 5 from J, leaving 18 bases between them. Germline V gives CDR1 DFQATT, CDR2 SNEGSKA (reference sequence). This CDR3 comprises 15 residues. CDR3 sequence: CSARYDGFMWTEAFF. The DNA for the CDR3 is TGCAGTGCTAGATATGATGGGTTCATGTGGACTGAAGCTTTCTTT.

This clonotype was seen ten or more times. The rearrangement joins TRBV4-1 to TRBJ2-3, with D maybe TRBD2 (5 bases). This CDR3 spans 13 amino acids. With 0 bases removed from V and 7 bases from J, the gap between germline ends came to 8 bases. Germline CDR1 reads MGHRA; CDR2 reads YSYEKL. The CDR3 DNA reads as TGCGCCAGCAGCCAAGAGGAGGTGCATACGCAGTATTTT. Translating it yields CASSQEEVHTQYF.

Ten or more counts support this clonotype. The CDR3 sequence is CASSHPNTDTQYF. CDR3 bases: TGCGCCAGCAGCCATCCGAACACAGATACGCAGTATTTT. The chain has TRBV4-1 and TRBJ2-3; no reliable D call. The V end was cut by 3 bases, the J end by 2 bases, with 6 bases between. The germline V gene has CDR1 MGHRA and CDR2 YSYEKL. This CDR3 contains 13 residues.

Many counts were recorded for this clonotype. Written as DNA, the CDR3 is TGTGCCAGCACCGAACACGGGACAGAAAACACCGGGGAGCTGTTTTTT. Its protein is CASTEHGTENTGELFF. This chain links TRBV6-1 with TRBJ2-2; 7 nucleotides match TRBD1. Trimming removed 7 bases from V and 2 bases from J; junction bases left unmatched: 10. Germline CDR1 and CDR2: MNHNS and SASEGT. The CDR3 is made up of 16 amino acids.

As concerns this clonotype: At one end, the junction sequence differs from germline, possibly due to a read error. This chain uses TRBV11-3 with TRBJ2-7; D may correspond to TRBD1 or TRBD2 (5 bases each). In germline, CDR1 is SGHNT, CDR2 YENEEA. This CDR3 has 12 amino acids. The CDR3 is CVSGLERGEQYF. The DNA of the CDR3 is TGCGTCAGCGGCTTAGAAAGGGGCGAGCAGTACTTC.

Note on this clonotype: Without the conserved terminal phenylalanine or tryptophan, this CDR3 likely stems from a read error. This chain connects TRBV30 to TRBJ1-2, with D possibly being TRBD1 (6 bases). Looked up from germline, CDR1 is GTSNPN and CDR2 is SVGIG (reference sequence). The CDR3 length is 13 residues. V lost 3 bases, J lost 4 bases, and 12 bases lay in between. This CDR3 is CAWRVSDSYGYTL. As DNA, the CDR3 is TGTGCCTGGAGAGTATCGGACAGCTATGGCTACACCCTC.

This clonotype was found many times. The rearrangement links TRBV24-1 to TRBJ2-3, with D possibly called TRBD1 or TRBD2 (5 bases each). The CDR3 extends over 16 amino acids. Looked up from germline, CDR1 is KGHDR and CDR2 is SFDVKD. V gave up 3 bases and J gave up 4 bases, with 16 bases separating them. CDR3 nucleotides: TGTGCCACCAGTGATCCGGGACGTGGGCGGTCAGATACGCAGTATTTT. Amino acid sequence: CATSDPGRGRSDTQYF.

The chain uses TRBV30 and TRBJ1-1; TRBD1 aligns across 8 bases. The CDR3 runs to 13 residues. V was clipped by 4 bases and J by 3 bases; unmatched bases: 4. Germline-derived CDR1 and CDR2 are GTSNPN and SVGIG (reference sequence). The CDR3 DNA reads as TGTGCCTGGATGCGACAGGGGTACACTGAAGCTTTCTTT. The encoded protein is CAWMRQGYTEAFF.

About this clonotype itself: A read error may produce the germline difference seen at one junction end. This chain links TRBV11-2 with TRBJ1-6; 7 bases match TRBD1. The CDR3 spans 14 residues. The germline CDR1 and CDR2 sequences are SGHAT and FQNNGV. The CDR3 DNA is TGTGCCAGCGACTCAGGGGGACCAGATTCACCCCTCCAGTTT. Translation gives CASDSGGPDSPLQF.